The present entry profiles one T cell receptor (beta chain) with its context. This clone occurred once. The target of this receptor is not known. The record has no base qualities; no much larger clone is one base away. Each collaborating institution followed its own protocols to collect whole blood in K2EDTA tubes. For TCRbeta analysis, collaborators shipped samples in one of three forms: frozen whole blood, isolated PBMCs, or DNA extracted from either of those sample types. The immunoSEQ Assay, a bias-controlled multiplex PCR, was used to amplify TCRbeta CDR3 regions from genomic DNA. As for how the authors treated the data: The number of nucleated cells in each sample was estimated by amplification of reference gene primers within the assay. To quantify the absolute abundance of each unique TCRbeta CDR3 rearrangement, sequence reads were collapsed and filtered. Productive Simpson clonality was computed per sample as the square root of Simpson's diversity index over productive rearrangements. In its TCRdb copy, this immuneACCESS table keeps in-frame sequences only and misses some clones. Where compared with another copy, unresolved V genes explain less than half of these, and the others have no known cause. The DNA was the basis for D and trimming; V, J and clone size are from that table. In this sample the table shows roughly 180,000 clones, around four fifths of which occur a single time. The ten largest clones represent 5.2% of the sample.

Taken from the germline V gene, the CDR1 and CDR2 loops are ENHRY and SYGVKD. The CDR3 runs 16 amino acids, cysteine and phenylalanine included. Here the CDR3 DNA is all that survives: 48 bases in frame from base 1. V is pared back by 2 bases and J by 0 bases, with 8 bases lying between the germline termini. This sample was taken from a study of blood T cell repertoires in COVID-19 (TCRdb year 2020). Turning to the overall study: Samples from collaborators originated in the United States, Italy and Spain and spanned both the acute and convalescent phases of COVID-19. The material from the prospective study consisted of cDNA or gDNA derived from T cells, B-cell-depleted T cells, or PBMCs. Subjects who had been exposed to COVID-19, were actively infected with it, or had recovered from it provided the deeply sampled blood TCRbeta repertoires that made up the dataset. The repertoires were made available in a free public database intended to serve as a resource for research on the immune response to SARS-CoV-2. Samples were obtained from the ongoing ImmuneRACE study (first 160 participants) and from roughly 1,300 subjects provided by 6 global collaborators. The sample metadata nearly always contained a de-identified subject ID, COVID-19 status, age in years and sex. Where HLA class I and class II types were available, the types were taken from metadata supplied by the sample provider, not from assay-based typing. Study-wide conclusions, independent of this receptor: The amount of clinical and demographic metadata varied by source and participant and was provided uncurated.

The sample comprised peripheral blood. This clonotype originated in a woman younger than 45 with acute or convalescent COVID-19. The rearranged chain carries TRBV10-3 and TRBJ2-6; the D gene is perhaps TRBD2, on 6 matching bases. The CDR3 region reads CAISETEGSGANVLTF. The sequence in DNA is TGTGCCATCAGTGAGACGGAGGGCTCTGGGGCCAACGTCCTGACTTTC.